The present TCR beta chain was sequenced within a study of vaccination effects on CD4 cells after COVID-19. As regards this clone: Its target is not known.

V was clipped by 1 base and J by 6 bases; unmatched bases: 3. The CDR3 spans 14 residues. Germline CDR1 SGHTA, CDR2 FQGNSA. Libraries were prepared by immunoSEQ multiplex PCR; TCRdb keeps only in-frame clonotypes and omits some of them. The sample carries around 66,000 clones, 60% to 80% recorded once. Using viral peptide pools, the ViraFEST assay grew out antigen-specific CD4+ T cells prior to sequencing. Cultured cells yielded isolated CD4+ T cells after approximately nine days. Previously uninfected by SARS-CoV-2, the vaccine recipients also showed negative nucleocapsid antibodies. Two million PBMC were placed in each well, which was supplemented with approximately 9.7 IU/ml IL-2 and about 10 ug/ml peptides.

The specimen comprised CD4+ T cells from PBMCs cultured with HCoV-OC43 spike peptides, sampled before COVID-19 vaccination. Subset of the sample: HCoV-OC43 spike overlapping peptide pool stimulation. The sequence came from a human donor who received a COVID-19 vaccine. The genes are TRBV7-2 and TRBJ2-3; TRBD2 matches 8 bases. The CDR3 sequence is CASSLDASGDTQYF. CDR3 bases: TGTGCCAGCAGCTTAGACGCTAGCGGGGATACGCAGTATTTT.